This is a list of T cell receptor beta chains from one sample in a study of T cell responses to AZD1222 COVID-19 vaccine. The protocol was immunoSEQ multiplex PCR, while the TCRdb copy is restricted to in-frame clones and leaves out a portion. In the table there are 130,000 to 150,000 clones, over 80% of which are singletons. Specimen: peripheral blood, collected on day 0 of MenACWY control vaccination. These receptors were obtained from an adult in good health. Both conserved end residues are part of each CDR3. Fields, in order: D gene, V gene, J gene, clone size, CDR3 DNA, CDR3 protein. A D gene is named only where the DNA matches it firmly. Clone size is stated in some rows and not others, as once, few, many or a class when expanded.

>-|TRBV5-1|TRBJ1-1|-
TGCGCCAGCAGCCCCGACCCGGGCAGCCGACGGCGCACTGAAGCTTTCTTT
CASSPDPGSRRRTEAFF
>-|TRBV7-8|TRBJ1-1|-
TGTGCCAGCAGATCGAGGGGGGGCTTAGACACTGAAGCTTTCTTT
CASRSRGGLDTEAFF
>TRBD1|TRBV30|TRBJ2-7|-
TGTGCCTGGAGTGTACAGGGGATCTACGAGCAGTACTTC
CAWSVQGIYEQYF
>-|TRBV10-3|TRBJ2-3|-
TGTGCCATCAGTGAGTTACAGGGTAGAGATACGCAGTATTTT
CAISELQGRDTQYF
>TRBD1|TRBV30|TRBJ2-7|-
TGTGCCTGGACCCACCCGGGGACAGTGGCCTACGAGCAGTACTTC
CAWTHPGTVAYEQYF
>-|TRBV3-1/TRBV3-2|TRBJ2-5|-
TGTGCCAGCAGCCAACTCCCCGCGGGGGCCCGGAAAGAGACCCAGTACTTC
CASSQLPAGARKETQYF
>TRBD2|TRBV9|TRBJ2-2|-
TGTGCCAGCAGCGTAGAAGCGGGAGCAAGACTAGGCGGGGAGCTGTTTTTT
CASSVEAGARLGGELFF
>-|TRBV5-4|TRBJ1-2|-
TGTGCCAGCAGCTTTGGGGCGGAACTCAACTATGGCTACACCTTC
CASSFGAELNYGYTF
>-|TRBV19|TRBJ1-5|once
TGTGCCAGCACCCTACGGGACTGGTATAGCAATCAGCCCCAGCATTTT
CASTLRDWYSNQPQHF
>TRBD1|TRBV4-1|TRBJ1-3|-
TGCGCCAGCAGCCAAGGGAGTTACGGACAGGGGTTAAGAAACACCATATATTTT
CASSQGSYGQGLRNTIYF
>-|TRBV7-2|TRBJ2-7|-
TGTGCCAGCAGCTTAGTAGTCGGGAGCTCCTACGAGCAGTACTTC
CASSLVVGSSYEQYF
>-|TRBV11-2|TRBJ1-6|few
TGTGCCAGCAGCTTCACCTCAGCAGGGAGCAATTCACCCCTCCACTTT
CASSFTSAGSNSPLHF
>-|TRBV7-9|TRBJ2-6|-
TGTGCCAGCAGCTTTCTAGTCGGGGTTGAGGCCAACGTCCTGACTTTC
CASSFLVGVEANVLTF
>-|TRBV5-1|TRBJ2-1|-
TGCGCCAGCAGCTTGACCGGGTCAAGCTCCTACAATGAGCAGTTCTTC
CASSLTGSSSYNEQFF
>TRBD2|TRBV27|TRBJ2-3|-
TGTGCCAGCAGTTTATCGGTAACTAGCGGTGATACGCAGTATTTT
CASSLSVTSGDTQYF
>-|TRBV6-5|TRBJ2-7|few
TGTGCCAGCAGTTTTGCAGGGAACGAGCAGTACTTC
CASSFAGNEQYF
>TRBD1|TRBV12-3/TRBV12-4|TRBJ1-4|once
TGTGCCAGCAGTCGACAGGGTGATGAAAAACTGTTTTTT
CASSRQGDEKLFF
>-|TRBV3-1/TRBV3-2|TRBJ1-2|once
TGTGCCAGCAGCCAAGGCCCTGTTAACTATGGCTACACCTTC
CASSQGPVNYGYTF
>-|TRBV24-1|TRBJ1-5|-
TGTGCCACCAGTGCTCAAGATTCCAATCAGCCCCAGCATTTT
CATSAQDSNQPQHF
>-|TRBV1|TRBJ1-1|once
TGCACCAGCAGCCAGGTGACAGAGTATGAAGCTTTCTTT
CTSSQVTEYEAFF
>-|TRBV6-5|TRBJ1-6|-
TGTGCCAGCAGTTACTCCTACAGGGATAATTCACCCCTCCACTTT
CASSYSYRDNSPLHF
>-|TRBV15|TRBJ2-5|-
TGTGCCACCAGCAGAGCCCACCAAGAGACCCAGTACTTC
CATSRAHQETQYF